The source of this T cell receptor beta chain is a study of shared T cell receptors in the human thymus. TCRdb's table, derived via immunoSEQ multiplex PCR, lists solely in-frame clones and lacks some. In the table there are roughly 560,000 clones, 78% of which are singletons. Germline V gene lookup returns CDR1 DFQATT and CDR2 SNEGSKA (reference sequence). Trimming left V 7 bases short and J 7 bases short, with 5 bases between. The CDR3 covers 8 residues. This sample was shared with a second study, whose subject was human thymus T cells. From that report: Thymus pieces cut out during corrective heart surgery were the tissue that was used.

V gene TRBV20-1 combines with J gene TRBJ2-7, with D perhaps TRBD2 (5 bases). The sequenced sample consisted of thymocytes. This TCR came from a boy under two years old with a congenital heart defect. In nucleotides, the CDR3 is TGCAGTGGCGGGGAGCAGTACTTC. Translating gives CSGGEQYF.